This entry lists 15 T cell receptor beta chains sequenced from one sample in a study of T-cell reconstitution after alpha-beta-depleted transplantation in children. Unique molecular identifiers featured in how the TCRbeta library was prepared. TCRdb ran MiXCR on the PCR reads and lists one entry per CDR3 protein. Of about 610,000 distinct CDR3 sequences in the sample, 25% to 30% were seen once. This specimen consisted of PBMCs, obtained before TCRalphabeta/CD19-depleted stem cell transplant. These receptors came from a boy in the first two years of life with Wiskott-Aldrich syndrome, due to receive a stem cell transplant.

The sample holds many counts of this clonotype. The CDR3 nucleotides read TGTGCCAGCAGCTCCGGACGGGACAGGGGCCCCCCTAACTATGGCTACACCTTC. Translated, it gives CASSSGRDRGPPNYGYTF. V usage is TRBV7-8 and J usage is TRBJ1-2; the match to TRBD1 covers 10 bases. This CDR3 spans 18 amino acids. J was trimmed by 0 bases and V by 4 bases; bases with no gene match: 11. Germline CDR1 reads SGHVS; CDR2 reads FQNEAQ. Variable domain in full (rest from reference TRBV7-8 and TRBJ1-2): GAGVSQSPRYKVAKRGQDVALRCDPISGHVSLFWYQQALGQGPEFLTYFQNEAQLDKSGLPSDRFFAERPEGSVSTLKIQRTQQEDSAVYLCASSSGRDRGPPNYGYTFGSGTRLTVV.

This clonotype turned up a few times. The rearrangement joins TRBV6-4 to TRBJ1-1; no firm D call. This CDR3 has 14 amino acids. V dropped 5 bases and J dropped 1 base, with 11 bases sitting between them. CDR1 MRHNA and CDR2 SNTAGT come from the germline V gene. CDR3 coding DNA: TGTGCCAGCAGTCGACGACGGTCGAACACTGAAGCTTTCTTT. The encoded protein is CASSRRRSNTEAFF.

This clonotype was counted between two and nine times. The rearrangement joins TRBV10-3 to TRBJ1-2, with D unresolved. Germline V gene sequence: CDR1 ENHRY, CDR2 SYGVKD. V lost 10 bases to trimming and J lost 5 bases, with 17 bases between them. The CDR3 is made up of 13 amino acids. The CDR3 protein is CASRSEVEYGYTF. In DNA, the CDR3 is TGTGCCAGCAGGAGTGAAGTAGAATATGGCTACACCTTC.

This clonotype was recorded at least ten times. The rearrangement uses TRBV5-1 and TRBJ2-3; 7 bases fit TRBD1. In germline, CDR1 is SGHRS, CDR2 YFSETQ. The ends lost 4 bases at V and 1 base at J; junction bases unmatched: 9. CDR3 length: 16 residues. In DNA form, the CDR3 reads TGCGCCAGCAGCCGCGACCCGCAGGGGGGCACAGATACGCAGTATTTT. Translating it yields CASSRDPQGGTDTQYF.

The chain is built from TRBV27 and TRBJ2-4; 8 nucleotides match TRBD1. The CDR3 is 17 amino acids. After removal of 4 bases from V and 0 bases from J, the junction contained 8 bases not matched to a gene. CDR1 and CDR2 from the germline V gene are MNHEY and SMNVEV (reference sequence). Here the CDR3 DNA reads TGTGCCAGCAGTTCTGACAGGGGCGTTCTAGCCAAAAACATTCAGTACTTC. Protein sequence: CASSSDRGVLAKNIQYF.

The chain couples TRBV30 to TRBJ1-1; no reliable D call. V dropped 7 bases and J dropped 1 base, with 7 bases sitting between them. Germline-derived CDR1 and CDR2 are GTSNPN and SVGIG (reference sequence). CDR3 length: 11 amino acids. CDR3 loop: CASEGNTEAFF. CDR3 in DNA: TGTGCCTCGGAAGGGAACACTGAAGCTTTCTTT.

On this clonotype: The CDR3 ends on some other residue instead of the conserved phenylalanine or tryptophan, so this is likely a read error. CDR3 DNA sequence: TGTGCCAGCATGATCCCCCTCGAACCGGGACTTACCGTTACGACGCAGTATTCT. This gives the protein CASMIPLEPGLTVTTQYS. The V call is TRBV2, the J call TRBJ2-3; D is possibly TRBD2 (6 bases). V dropped 7 bases and J dropped 9 bases, with 32 bases sitting between them. Germline-derived CDR1 and CDR2 are SNHLY and FYNNEI. This CDR3 has 18 residues.

V gene TRBV5-1 combines with J gene TRBJ1-2; D remains ambiguous. This CDR3 is 16 amino acids long. The germline CDR1 and CDR2 sequences are SGHRS and YFSETQ. Between the trimmed V and J ends, which lost 4 bases and 5 bases, there was a span of 21 bases. Written as DNA, the CDR3 is TGCGCCAGCAGCCATGAACGCGGACCGTCCCTATATGGCTACACCTTC. Translation gives CASSHERGPSLYGYTF.

This clonotype came up a few times. The chain employs TRBV20-1 and TRBJ2-7, with 7 bases lining up with TRBD1. V shed 0 bases and J 4 bases; nucleotides not matched to a gene: 6. Germline CDR1 DFQATT, CDR2 SNEGSKA (reference sequence). The CDR3 covers 14 residues. CDR3 in amino acids: CSARDNAGGYEQYF. The CDR3 DNA reads as TGCAGTGCTAGAGATAACGCAGGGGGATACGAGCAGTACTTC.

This clonotype was seen only a few times. The chain carries TRBV5-1 and TRBJ2-5; no reliable D call. The CDR3 has 13 amino acids. V was clipped by 0 bases and J by 6 bases, with 9 bases between them. In germline, CDR1 is SGHRS, CDR2 YFSETQ. The CDR3 DNA follows: TGCGCCAGCAGCTTGGACGTCGTTCAGACCCAGTACTTC. Encoded protein: CASSLDVVQTQYF.

The chain uses TRBV12-3 or TRBV12-4 and TRBJ2-1; D gene unclear. Trimming cost V 3 bases and J 7 bases, with 7 bases left between them. The CDR3 is 12 residues long. The CDR3 bases are TGTGCCAGCAGTTTTAAGTGGAATGAGCAGTTCTTC. Translated: CASSFKWNEQFF.

This clonotype has more than one count but fewer than ten. The chain joins TRBV10-3 to TRBJ2-7; D may match TRBD1 or TRBD2 (6 bases each). In germline, CDR1 is ENHRY, CDR2 SYGVKD. The length of the CDR3 is 17 residues. Trimming removed 0 bases at V and 6 bases at J, with 21 bases between. Written as DNA, the CDR3 is TGTGCCATCAGTGAGTCGAAGGCGGGGACACAAGGGCTCGAGCAGTACTTC. Its translation: CAISESKAGTQGLEQYF.

The genes are TRBV25-1 and TRBJ2-2; D not certain. V dropped 6 bases and J dropped 7 bases, with 9 bases sitting between them. The CDR3 sequence is 12 residues long. Germline values: CDR1 MGHDK, CDR2 SYGVNS. CDR3 sequence (DNA): TGTGCCAGCAGGTCTTGGGGCGGGGAGCTGTTTTTT. It yields the protein CASRSWGGELFF.

In this sample, this clonotype turned up a few times. The chain employs TRBV2 and TRBJ2-3, with D tentatively TRBD2 (6 bases). Germline values: CDR1 SNHLY, CDR2 FYNNEI. V lost 6 bases and J lost 0, with 10 bases in between. This CDR3 region has 14 residues. DNA for the CDR3: TGTGCCAGCAGATGGAGCGGGAGCACAGATACGCAGTATTTT. Translating it yields CASRWSGSTDTQYF.

Many counts were recorded for this clonotype. This chain connects TRBV4-1 to TRBJ2-1; 8 bases fit TRBD2. The J segment lost 3 bases and the V segment lost 1 base, leaving 5 bases of the junction unmatched. Germline assignment: CDR1 MGHRA and CDR2 YSYEKL. The CDR3 runs to 16 residues. The CDR3: CASSQAGSGNYNEQFF. Here the CDR3 DNA reads TGCGCCAGCAGCCAAGCGGGTAGCGGGAACTACAATGAGCAGTTCTTC.